Each of the 5 T cell receptor beta chains below was sequenced from the same sample in a study of blood T cell repertoires in COVID-19. Sequencing used immunoSEQ multiplex PCR; TCRdb keeps in-frame clones, though not all of them. The sample contains 65,000 to 95,000 clones, about 80% of which appear only once. The sample consisted of peripheral blood. The receptors were sampled from a woman aged 40 to 50 with active or convalescent COVID-19.

CDR3 bases: TGTGCCAGCAGCTTATCCGGGAGTGGGGTCTACAATGAGCAGTTCTTC. This codes for CASSLSGSGVYNEQFF. The J gene is TRBJ2-1, the V gene TRBV7-8, with D perhaps matching TRBD2 (6 bases). With 2 bases removed from V and 3 bases from J, the gap between germline ends came to 14 bases. The CDR3 consists of 16 residues. Germline V gene data show CDR1 as SGHVS and CDR2 as FQNEAQ.

This chain uses TRBV5-5 with TRBJ2-7, with D maybe TRBD2 (6 bases). The CDR3 loop spans 13 amino acids. The V end lost 1 base, the J end lost 4 bases, and 9 bases lay between the germline ends. Germline CDR1 and CDR2: SGHKS and YYEKEE (reference sequence). The CDR3 reads CASSLYAGYEQYF. DNA of the CDR3: TGTGCCAGCAGCTTGTACGCGGGGTACGAGCAGTACTTC.

The chain links TRBV6-5 to TRBJ2-2, with a possible D match to TRBD1 (6 bases). There are 14 residues in the CDR3. CDR1 is MNHEY and CDR2 is SVGAGI in the germline V gene. The germline V and J ends were trimmed by 5 bases and 4 bases, with 11 bases remaining between them. CDR3 in amino acids: CASSRQGSTGELFF. CDR3 DNA sequence: TGTGCCAGCAGTAGGCAGGGGTCCACCGGGGAGCTGTTTTTT.

The chain carries TRBV29-1 and TRBJ1-1; TRBD1 aligns across 10 bases. V shed 5 bases, J shed 4 bases, and the junction held 10 bases outside the gene matches. The CDR3 is 15 amino acids. CDR1 and CDR2 from the germline V gene are SQVTM and ANQGSEA. The CDR3 nucleotides are TGCAGCGTTACAGGACAGGGGGTATTGGGCACTGAAGCTTTCTTT. Translated: CSVTGQGVLGTEAFF.

The chain has TRBV25-1 and TRBJ1-2; the D is unclear. The CDR3 totals 13 residues. The V gene lost 5 bases and the J gene lost 2 bases, with 9 bases spanning the gap. Germline V CDR1 and CDR2: MGHDK, SYGVNS. CDR3 amino acids: CASSLWQNYGYTF. The DNA of the CDR3 is TGTGCCAGCAGTTTATGGCAAAACTATGGCTACACCTTC.